These T cell receptor beta chains were read from a single sample in a study of tumor-infiltrating lymphocytes in primary liver carcinoma. TCRdb re-derived calls from the multiplex PCR reads in MiXCR, one entry per CDR3 protein. The sample holds approximately 300,000 distinct CDR3 sequences, 65% seen once. Material for sequencing was peripheral blood. Receptors were obtained from a man aged 35-49 years with primary liver carcinoma and hepatitis B virus infection. Both conserved end residues are part of each CDR3. The D gene is left open where the match is weak. Only part of the rows carry a size: once, few, many, or a class if the clone is expanded.

d_gene | abundance | j_gene | v_gene | CDR3nt | CDR3aa
NA | NA | TRBJ2-7 | TRBV30 | TGTGCCTGGAGTGTAGGAGGGATCGAGCAGTACTTC | CAWSVGGIEQYF
TRBD2 | NA | TRBJ2-2 | TRBV11-1 | TGTGCCAGCAGCTCCCAACCGGGACTAGCGGCGCCCCTTGAGCTGTTTTTT | CASSSQPGLAAPLELFF
TRBD2 | NA | TRBJ2-1 | TRBV6-2/TRBV6-3 | TGTGCAAGCACATCAGGGACTAGAGGGGTAAACTCCTACAATGAGCAGTTCTTC | CASTSGTRGVNSYNEQFF
NA | once | TRBJ1-5 | TRBV7-9 | TGTGCCAGCAGCTTAGGGTCCAGGGAGGTGGATCAGCCCCAGCATTTT | CASSLGSREVDQPQHF
NA | once | TRBJ2-7 | TRBV28 | TGTGCCAACAGTTTATGGACCTACGAGCAGTACTTC | CANSLWTYEQYF
NA | many | TRBJ2-2 | TRBV12-5 | TGTGCTAGTGGTTTAGATCGGGACTCGAACACCGGGGAGCTGTTTTTT | CASGLDRDSNTGELFF
NA | few | TRBJ2-4 | TRBV5-1 | TGCGCCAGCAGCTTGGTCCGTGGGTCCAAAAACATTCAGTACTTC | CASSLVRGSKNIQYF
TRBD1 | few | TRBJ1-6 | TRBV7-9 | TGTGCCAGCAGCTCGCGTCCCGGGACAGGGATGAGGTCACCCCTCCACTTT | CASSSRPGTGMRSPLHF
NA | NA | TRBJ2-2 | TRBV29-1 | TGCAGCGTGGGGCAGGGGGAGCTGTTTTTT | CSVGQGELFF
NA | NA | TRBJ1-6 | TRBV5-1 | TGCGCCAGCAGCGTTAATACAGGGTCCAAATCACCCCTCCACTTT | CASSVNTGSKSPLHF
NA | NA | TRBJ1-4 | TRBV2 | TGTGCCAGCACCCAACAGGGAGGGAATGAAAAACTGTTTTTT | CASTQQGGNEKLFF
NA | NA | TRBJ2-7 | TRBV4-3 | TGCGCCAGCAGCCCCAAGGACGGCACCTACGAGCGGTACTTC | CASSPKDGTYERYF
NA | few | TRBJ2-7 | TRBV28 | TGTGCCAGCATTTCGGGGATGACCTACGAGCAGTACTTC | CASISGMTYEQYF
NA | NA | TRBJ1-5 | TRBV28 | TGTGCCAGCAGTCGGCCGGGAAGGAGCAATCAGCCCCAGCATTTT | CASSRPGRSNQPQHF
NA | NA | TRBJ2-1 | TRBV11-1 | TGTGCCAGCAGCCATAGAACTGGCGGGTTATCCTACAATGAGCAGTTCTTC | CASSHRTGGLSYNEQFF
NA | once | TRBJ2-2 | TRBV7-9 | TGTGCCAGCAGCCTCAACCCCGACGGGGAGCTGTTTTTT | CASSLNPDGELFF
NA | NA | TRBJ2-7 | TRBV4-3 | TGCTCCAGCAGCCCTGTCAACGTGGGGTCCTCCTACGAGCAGTACTTC | CSSSPVNVGSSYEQYF
NA | many | TRBJ1-6 | TRBV6-1 | TGTGCCAGCAGTGAAGGGGACGGGGAGAATTCACCCCTCCACTTT | CASSEGDGENSPLHF
TRBD2 | many | TRBJ2-1 | TRBV6-5 | TGTGCCAGCAGTTTGCTAGCGGGAGTGTCCAATGAGCAGTTCTTC | CASSLLAGVSNEQFF
TRBD1 | few | TRBJ2-1 | TRBV5-1 | TGCGTCAGCAGCGAGGGACAGGGGAACAATGAGCAGTTCTTC | CVSSEGQGNNEQFF
NA | NA | TRBJ2-7 | TRBV28 | TGTGCCAGCAGTTTAAGTGGACCGGCCTACGAGCAGTACTTC | CASSLSGPAYEQYF
NA | many | TRBJ2-5 | TRBV29-1 | TGCAGCGTTGTAGTCGGTGAGACCCAGTACTTC | CSVVVGETQYF
NA | many | TRBJ2-7 | TRBV6-5 | TGTGCCAGCAGTTACTCGGCAGGGAGCTCCTACGAGCAGTACTTC | CASSYSAGSSYEQYF
TRBD2 | NA | TRBJ2-7 | TRBV6-5 | TGTGCCAGCAGTAAACTAGCGGGAAGGCCCTACTACGAGCAGTACTTC | CASSKLAGRPYYEQYF
NA | few | TRBJ1-1 | TRBV7-9 | TGTGCCAGCAGCTTCGGGGGAAGCGACACTGAAGCTTTCTTT | CASSFGGSDTEAFF
NA | many | TRBJ1-1 | TRBV6-6 | TGTGCCAGCAGACGGTCCAGGGAAAAGAACACTGAAGCTTTCTTT | CASRRSREKNTEAFF
NA | NA | TRBJ1-4 | TRBV29-1 | TGCAGTGTTCGTAGGGGAGTTACTATTGAAAAACTGTTTTTT | CSVRRGVTIEKLFF
NA | NA | TRBJ2-5 | TRBV5-1 | TGCGCCAGCAGCTTGGAACAGAACTATTTGGAGACCCAGTACTTC | CASSLEQNYLETQYF
TRBD1 | few | TRBJ1-2 | TRBV7-9 | TGTGCCAGCAGCCCGCCGGGGACAGCCATCTATGGCTACACCTTC | CASSPPGTAIYGYTF
NA | few | TRBJ2-2 | TRBV5-4 | TGTGCCAGCAGCCCAGGGGAATCCGGGGAGCTGTTTTTT | CASSPGESGELFF
TRBD2 | NA | TRBJ2-3 | TRBV6-2/TRBV6-3 | TGTGCCACCACTGAAGGTAGCGGGGGAAGCACAGATACGCAGTATTTT | CATTEGSGGSTDTQYF
TRBD1 | NA | TRBJ1-5 | TRBV11-1 | TGTGCCAGCATCACAGGGGCTTGCAATCAGCCCCAACATTTT | CASITGACNQPQHF
NA | NA | TRBJ1-2 | TRBV6-2/TRBV6-3 | TGTGCCAGCAGTTACGAGGCGGACGCGGATGGCTACACCTTC | CASSYEADADGYTF
TRBD2 | many | TRBJ2-7 | TRBV6-5 | TGTGCCAGCAGTGACCCGGGAGGATACGAGCAGTACTTC | CASSDPGGYEQYF
NA | many | TRBJ2-3 | TRBV5-4 | TGTGCCAGCAGCTTGGGGGGCCCGAACAGGGATACGCAGTATTTT | CASSLGGPNRDTQYF
NA | NA | TRBJ2-5 | TRBV4-1 | TGCGCCAGCAGCCAAGAACAGGGAGAGGCCCAGTACTTC | CASSQEQGEAQYF
NA | many | TRBJ1-1 | TRBV6-2/TRBV6-3 | TGTGCCAGCACGCCCCTCGGCGGAACTGAAGCTTTCTTT | CASTPLGGTEAFF
TRBD1 | many | TRBJ2-7 | TRBV6-5 | TGTGCCAGCAGGCGAGGGGAGGGACAGGGGTATGAGCAGTACTTC | CASRRGEGQGYEQYF
NA | NA | TRBJ1-2 | TRBV7-9 | TGTGCCAGCAGGAGAGGGGAGGACGGCTACACCTTC | CASRRGEDGYTF
NA | NA | TRBJ2-7 | TRBV30 | TGTGCCTGGAGTGTACGTCGGGGGCTCTACGAGCAGTACTTC | CAWSVRRGLYEQYF
NA | many | TRBJ2-2 | TRBV7-8 | TGTGCCAGCAGCGCTCGATTGGGCGGGGAGCTGTTTTTT | CASSARLGGELFF
NA | NA | TRBJ2-7 | TRBV4-2 | TGTGCCAGCAGCCAAAATCGACTAGATACCAACGAACAGTACTTC | CASSQNRLDTNEQYF